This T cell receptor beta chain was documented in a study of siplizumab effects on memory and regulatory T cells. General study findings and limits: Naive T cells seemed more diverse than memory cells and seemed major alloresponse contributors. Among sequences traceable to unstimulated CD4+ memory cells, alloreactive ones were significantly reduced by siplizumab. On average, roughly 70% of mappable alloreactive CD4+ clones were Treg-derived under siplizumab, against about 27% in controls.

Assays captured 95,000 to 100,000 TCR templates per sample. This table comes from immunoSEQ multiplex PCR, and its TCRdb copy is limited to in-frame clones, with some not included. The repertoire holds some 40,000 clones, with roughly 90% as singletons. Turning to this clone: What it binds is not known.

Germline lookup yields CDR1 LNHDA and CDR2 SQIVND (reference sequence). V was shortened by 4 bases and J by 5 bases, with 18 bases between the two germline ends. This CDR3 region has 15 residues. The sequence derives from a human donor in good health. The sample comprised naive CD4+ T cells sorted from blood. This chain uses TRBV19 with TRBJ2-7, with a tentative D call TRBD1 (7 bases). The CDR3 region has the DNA TGTGCCAGTAGTAGGGAGGCCGTGAGGGGGCACGAGCAGTACTTC. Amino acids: CASSREAVRGHEQYF.